The next 32 T cell receptor beta chains were all read from a single sample in a study of cytomegalovirus exposure and HLA in healthy donors. In the PCR, 60 Vbeta and 13 Jbeta primers were used. Sequencing used immunoSEQ multiplex PCR; TCRdb keeps in-frame clones, though not all of them. The sample yields roughly 180,000 clones, 75% to 85% seen once. Sequencing was carried out using PBMCs. These receptors all stem from a female donor in good health and CMV-seronegative.

The J gene is TRBJ2-1, the V gene TRBV4-3, with D perhaps matching TRBD2 (5 bases). The CDR3 sequence is 15 residues long. Germline V lookup: CDR1 LGHNA, CDR2 YSLEER. Deletions cut 0 bases from V and 2 bases from J, with 8 bases between. The CDR3 is CASSQERVTYNEQFF. DNA of the CDR3: TGCGCCAGCAGCCAAGAGAGGGTCACCTACAATGAGCAGTTCTTC.

The rearrangement uses TRBV6-1 and TRBJ2-2, with D possibly matching TRBD1 (6 bases). This CDR3 is 15 amino acids long. Germline V gene sequence: CDR1 MNHNS, CDR2 SASEGT. V was pared by 11 bases and J by 1 base, with 17 bases between. The CDR3 protein is CAASTGPMNTGELFF. The CDR3 bases are TGTGCCGCTTCCACAGGGCCGATGAACACCGGGGAGCTGTTTTTT.

This clone was seen only once. This chain links TRBV6-5 with TRBJ1-6; D call uncertain. Germline CDR1 reads MNHEY; CDR2 reads SVGAGI. V gave up 4 bases and J gave up 8 bases, with 15 bases separating them. This CDR3 region has 15 residues. CDR3 sequence reads: CASSSDREAYSPLHF. The CDR3 region has the DNA TGTGCCAGCAGTTCAGACCGGGAAGCATATTCACCCCTCCACTTT.

The chain couples TRBV7-3 to TRBJ2-2, with TRBD2 identical over 7 bases. Germline CDR1 reads SGHTA; CDR2 reads FQGTGA. With V trimmed by 2 bases and J by 6 bases, 6 bases remained unmatched. The CDR3 runs 15 residues. CDR3 loop: CASSLSGLVAGELFF. In DNA, the CDR3 is TGTGCCAGCAGCTTATCAGGACTAGTGGCCGGGGAGCTGTTTTTT.

This clone was detected a few times. The CDR3 reads CASSLGRTGSSGNTIYF. The CDR3 nucleotides are TGTGCCAGCAGCTTGGGCCGGACAGGGAGCTCTGGAAACACCATATATTTT. The chain carries TRBV5-4 and TRBJ1-3; 8 nucleotides line up with TRBD1. V was pared by 0 bases and J by 0 bases, with 5 bases of the junction left unmatched. Per germline, CDR1 SGHNT and CDR2 YYREEE (reference sequence). This CDR3 is built from 17 residues.

The chain has TRBV19 and TRBJ2-2, with D possibly being TRBD2 (7 bases). V was trimmed by 6 bases and J by 3 bases, leaving 17 bases between them. The germline V gene encodes CDR1 LNHDA and CDR2 SQIVND (reference sequence). CDR3 length equals 16 residues. CDR3 nucleotide sequence: TGTGCCAGTAGCCCGAGACGGGGGGCCGACACCGGGGAGCTGTTTTTT. Translating gives CASSPRRGADTGELFF.

The chain employs TRBV18 and TRBJ2-3, with TRBD2 identical over 8 bases. After removal of 2 bases from V and 0 bases from J, the junction contained 1 base not matched to a gene. This CDR3 spans 15 amino acids. CDR1 KGHSH and CDR2 LQKENI come from the germline V gene. In DNA form, the CDR3 reads TGTGCCAGCTCACCAACTAGCGGCAGCACAGATACGCAGTATTTT. Encoded protein: CASSPTSGSTDTQYF.

This chain links TRBV25-1 with TRBJ1-5, with 8 bases aligning to TRBD1. CDR1 and CDR2 (germline): MGHDK, SYGVNS. The CDR3 extends over 14 amino acids. V lost 7 bases and J lost 1; bases outside the gene matches: 3. The CDR3 spells CASMRTGSNQPQHF. CDR3 DNA sequence: TGTGCCAGCATGAGGACAGGGAGCAATCAGCCCCAGCATTTT.

The CDR3 protein is CASSQVTGAVYGYTF. In DNA, the CDR3 is TGCGCCAGCAGCCAAGTCACAGGGGCAGTCTATGGCTACACCTTC. The V call is TRBV4-3, the J call TRBJ1-2; 7 nucleotides match TRBD1. Trimming took 1 base from V and 4 from J; bases not matched to a gene: 6. CDR1 is LGHNA and CDR2 is YSLEER in the germline V gene. This CDR3 spans 15 amino acids.

The genes are TRBV7-3 and TRBJ2-7; TRBD1 is a possible D gene (5 bases). Trimming took off 5 bases at V and 7 bases at J, with 15 bases between the two ends. There are 13 residues in the CDR3. Germline CDR1 is SGHTA and CDR2 is FQGTGA. The chain's CDR3 is CASSSLGSGEQYF. CDR3 bases: TGTGCCAGCAGCAGTTTGGGGTCAGGGGAGCAGTACTTC.

This clone occurred a few times. J is TRBJ1-2 and V is TRBV5-1; TRBD1 matches at 7 bases. This CDR3 spans 15 amino acids. V trimming: 4 bases; J trimming: 4 bases; junction bases outside the gene matches: 10. Germline V lookup: CDR1 SGHRS, CDR2 YFSETQ. The CDR3 spells CASSPRQGTFYGYTF. CDR3 sequence (DNA): TGCGCCAGCAGCCCGCGACAGGGCACTTTCTATGGCTACACCTTC. The variable domain in full, with the rest retrieved from reference TRBV5-1 and TRBJ1-2, is KAGVTQTPRYLIKTRGQQVTLSCSPISGHRSVSWYQQTPGQGLQFLFEYFSETQRNKGNFPGRFSGRQFSNSRSEMNVSTLELGDSALYLCASSPRQGTFYGYTFGSGTRLTVV.

A few counts support this clone. The V call is TRBV5-4, the J call TRBJ2-7; 10 positions agree with TRBD2. The CDR3 loop spans 18 amino acids. The junction had 18 bases not matched to a gene; V was cut back by 6 bases and J by 3 bases. CDR1 SGHNT and CDR2 YYREEE come from the germline V gene (reference sequence). CDR3 nucleotides: TGTGCCAGCACCAAAGAAGGTGCTAGCGGGGGAATAAGCTACGAGCAGTACTTC. Translated, it gives CASTKEGASGGISYEQYF.

The chain recombines TRBV7-9 with TRBJ2-5; tentative D call: TRBD1 (5 bases). The germline V and J ends were trimmed by 3 bases and 3 bases, with 11 bases remaining between them. The CDR3 length is 14 residues. Germline loops: CDR1 SEHNR, CDR2 FQNEAQ (reference sequence). In nucleotides, the CDR3 is TGTGCCAGCAGCTTCGGTGTCAGGGAAGAGACCCAGTACTTC. Protein product: CASSFGVREETQYF.

The chain combines TRBV7-3 with TRBJ2-3, with D possibly matching TRBD2 (7 bases). Trimming shortened V by 1 base and J by 5 bases, and 13 bases separated the two germline ends. The CDR3 is made up of 15 amino acids. Looked up from germline, CDR1 is SGHTA and CDR2 is FQGTGA. For the CDR3, the DNA is TGTGCCAGCAGCTTAAATTCGGGGGGCGGAGATACGCAGTATTTT. Translated: CASSLNSGGGDTQYF.

This chain uses TRBV19 with TRBJ2-1; maybe TRBD1 (6 bases). This CDR3 is 13 amino acids long. Trimming shortened V by 5 bases and J by 8 bases, and 13 bases separated the two germline ends. The germline gives CDR1 LNHDA, CDR2 SQIVND (reference sequence). CDR3 bases: TGTGCCAGTAGTCACAGGGAAGTGGATGAGCAGTTCTTC. Translation: CASSHREVDEQFF.

The V call is TRBV19, the J call TRBJ2-4, with 8 bases aligning to TRBD1. In germline, CDR1 is LNHDA, CDR2 SQIVND (reference sequence). The CDR3 runs to 15 residues. Trimming removed 3 bases from V and 7 bases from J; junction bases left unmatched: 8. CDR3 loop: CASSIEGTGTNIQYF. For the CDR3, the DNA is TGTGCCAGTAGTATTGAAGGGACAGGTACCAACATTCAGTACTTC.

This rearrangement joins TRBV29-1 to TRBJ2-6; the D is unclear. V was cut by 8 bases and J by 0 bases, with 17 bases left in between. Germline CDR1 SQVTM, CDR2 ANQGSEA. This CDR3 is 16 amino acids long. The chain's CDR3 is CSWPETPSSGANVLTF. The CDR3 region has the DNA TGCAGCTGGCCGGAGACTCCCAGCTCTGGGGCCAACGTCCTGACTTTC.

The genes are TRBV7-3 and TRBJ2-7, with 11 bases identical to TRBD2. The CDR3 runs to 14 residues. Germline values: CDR1 SGHTA, CDR2 FQGTGA. The J segment lost 4 bases and the V segment lost 4 bases, leaving 3 bases of the junction unmatched. The CDR3, as DNA: TGTGCCAGCAGCTCCGGGACTAGCGGATACGAGCAGTACTTC. Protein product: CASSSGTSGYEQYF. Variable domain in full (rest from reference TRBV7-3 and TRBJ2-7): GAGVSQTPSNKVTEKGKYVELRCDPISGHTALYWYRQSLGQGPEFLIYFQGTGAADDSGLPNDRFFAVRPEGSVSTLKIQRTERGDSAVYLCASSSGTSGYEQYFGPGTRLTVT.

The chain combines TRBV28 with TRBJ1-2; 9 positions match TRBD1. V shed 7 bases, J shed 5 bases, and the junction held 8 bases outside the gene matches. The CDR3 length is 14 residues. In germline, CDR1 is MDHEN, CDR2 SYDVKM. CDR3: CASKGGQGVYGYTF. The CDR3 bases are TGTGCCAGCAAAGGGGGACAGGGTGTGTATGGCTACACCTTC.

The chain combines TRBV7-2 with TRBJ1-1, with a weak D call TRBD1 (5 bases). The CDR3 length is 15 residues. Deletions cut 3 bases from V and 0 bases from J, with 11 bases between. The V gene's germline CDR1 is SGHTA and CDR2 FQGNSA. This chain's CDR3 is CASSFGAPMNTEAFF. CDR3 nucleotides: TGTGCCAGCAGCTTTGGGGCACCCATGAACACTGAAGCTTTCTTT.

This chain uses TRBV7-9 with TRBJ2-5, with D perhaps TRBD1 (7 bases). Per the germline V gene, CDR1 is SEHNR and CDR2 is FQNEAQ (reference sequence). Trimming took 0 bases from V and 11 from J, leaving 16 bases between them. The CDR3 spans 14 residues. CDR3 sequence reads: CASSLAEGGGEQYF. In DNA form, the CDR3 reads TGTGCCAGCAGCTTAGCCGAAGGGGGCGGGGAGCAGTACTTC.

The chain couples TRBV5-6 to TRBJ2-7, with 10 bases that match TRBD2. The germline V gene encodes CDR1 SGHDT and CDR2 YYEEEE. Losses at the gene ends were 3 bases for V and 4 bases for J; bases not matched to a gene: 10. The CDR3 is made up of 16 amino acids. CDR3 nucleotide sequence: TGTGCCAGCAGCTCCCCGAGTAGCGGGAGGAGATACGAGCAGTACTTC. Translation gives CASSSPSSGRRYEQYF.

This clone is deemed medium-sized. The same CDR3 arises from other DNA sequences in this sample as well. The rearrangement links TRBV6-5 to TRBJ2-7; TRBD1 matches at 8 bases. In germline, CDR1 is MNHEY, CDR2 SVGAGI. This CDR3 contains 14 residues. Losses at the gene ends were 6 bases for V and 5 bases for J; bases not matched to a gene: 9. The DNA for the CDR3 is TGTGCCAGCAGCAGGGGGCAGGGGAGGAACGAGCAGTACTTC. Translation gives CASSRGQGRNEQYF.

Remarks on this clone: Other DNA sequences from this sample encode an identical CDR3 as well. The J gene is TRBJ2-7, the V gene TRBV5-4; TRBD1 matches 7 bases. Losses at the gene ends were 4 bases for V and 1 base for J; bases not matched to a gene: 8. Germline CDR1 reads SGHNT; CDR2 reads YYREEE (reference sequence). The CDR3 spans 15 residues. CDR3 residues: CASSPGGRSSYEQYF. The CDR3 coding sequence is TGTGCCAGCAGCCCAGGGGGTAGGAGTTCCTACGAGCAGTACTTC.

The rearrangement joins TRBV18 to TRBJ2-7, with 7 bases aligning to TRBD2. After removal of 5 bases from V and 3 bases from J, the junction contained 10 bases not matched to a gene. The CDR3 consists of 15 residues. Germline V gene lookup returns CDR1 KGHSH and CDR2 LQKENI. The CDR3 DNA is TGTGCCAGCTCATACCTAGCGGAGGGAGGCTACGAGCAGTACTTC. Protein: CASSYLAEGGYEQYF.

V and J are TRBV7-9 and TRBJ2-1; tentatively, D is TRBD1 (6 bases). CDR1 and CDR2 (germline): SEHNR, FQNEAQ (reference sequence). The CDR3 consists of 15 residues. Trimming took 7 bases from V and 6 from J, leaving 19 bases between them. CDR3 sequence (DNA): TGTGCCAGCACCCACGTTCCGGACAGCCTCAATGAGCAGTTCTTC. It encodes CASTHVPDSLNEQFF. Variable domain in full (rest from reference TRBV7-9 and TRBJ2-1): DTGVSQNPRHKITKRGQNVTFRCDPISEHNRLYWYRQTLGQGPEFLTYFQNEAQLEKSRLLSDRFSAERPKGSFSTLEIQRTEQGDSAMYLCASTHVPDSLNEQFFGPGTRLTVL.

On this clone itself: The sample has other DNA sequences that encode this CDR3 too. J is TRBJ2-1 and V is TRBV6-4, with D maybe TRBD1 (6 bases). The CDR3 totals 15 residues. The germline V and J ends were trimmed by 6 bases and 4 bases, with 16 bases remaining between them. CDR1 MRHNA and CDR2 SNTAGT come from the germline V gene. The CDR3 DNA is TGTGCCAGCAGCCCCGGAACAGGGAGATACAATGAGCAGTTCTTC. As protein: CASSPGTGRYNEQFF.

Only a few counts were recorded for this clone. V is TRBV30 and J is TRBJ2-7; 10 bases are shared with TRBD1. The germline V gene encodes CDR1 GTSNPN and CDR2 SVGIG (reference sequence). The trim removed 3 bases at V and 2 bases at J, leaving 7 bases unmatched. CDR3 length: 15 residues. The CDR3 is CAWSAGTGVAYEQYF. CDR3 bases: TGTGCCTGGAGCGCCGGGACAGGGGTCGCCTACGAGCAGTACTTC.

This clone was counted only a few times. The rearrangement joins TRBV6-1 to TRBJ1-1; TRBD1 is a possible D gene (5 bases). Deletions cut 6 bases from V and 6 bases from J, with 17 bases between. The CDR3 sequence is 14 residues long. The germline V gene has CDR1 MNHNS and CDR2 SASEGT. In nucleotides, the CDR3 is TGTGCCAGCAGGGCCCGCCAGGGTTGGTCTGAAGCTTTCTTT. It codes for CASRARQGWSEAFF.

Concerning this clone itself: Other DNA sequences of this sample code for an identical CDR3. The chain combines TRBV9 with TRBJ1-4, with 7 bases lining up with TRBD1. V gave up 1 base and J gave up 11 bases; unmatched junction bases: 14. Per the germline V gene, CDR1 is SGDLS and CDR2 is YYNGEE. This CDR3 comprises 16 residues. The CDR3 region has the DNA TGTGCCAGCAGCGTACATACCGGGACAGAGAGCGAGAAACTGTTTTTT. Protein product: CASSVHTGTESEKLFF.

The chain couples TRBV28 to TRBJ1-3, with a possible D match to TRBD1 (6 bases). The V gene lost 2 bases and the J gene lost 0 bases, with 8 bases spanning the gap. CDR1 is MDHEN, CDR2 SYDVKM, per germline. The CDR3 spans 15 residues. The CDR3 loop reads CASSLGQSSGNTIYF. The CDR3 DNA sequence: TGTGCCAGCAGTTTAGGACAGTCCTCTGGAAACACCATATATTTT.

In DNA, the CDR3 is TGTGCCAGCAGGCGGGGCGGCACAGATACGCAGTATTTT. Translated: CASRRGGTDTQYF. This chain links TRBV28 with TRBJ2-3; D might be TRBD2 (6 bases). Between the trimmed V and J ends, which lost 6 bases and 1 base, there was a span of 8 bases. CDR1 MDHEN and CDR2 SYDVKM come from the germline V gene. The CDR3 loop spans 13 amino acids.